The rows below give T cell receptor beta chains drawn from one sample of a study of Graves' ophthalmopathy and Graves' hyperthyroidism. TCRdb reprocessed the multiplex PCR reads with MiXCR, giving one entry per CDR3 protein. The profile shows some 520,000 distinct CDR3 sequences, roughly 14% of them singletons. Sequences were obtained from blood. These receptor sequences come from a woman in her thirties with Graves' ophthalmopathy. CDR3s include the opening cysteine and the closing phenylalanine or tryptophan. D genes are given only for firm matches. Clone size is stated in some rows and not others, as once, few, many or a class when expanded.

v_call	j_call	clone_size	d_call	cdr3_nt	cdr3_aa
TRBV5-1	TRBJ2-7	many	TRBD2	TGCGCCAGCAGCCCGGGACTAGCGGTTCCCTACGAGCAGTACTTC	CASSPGLAVPYEQYF
TRBV11-2	TRBJ2-7	-	-	TGTGCCAGCAGCTTTACAGGAAAAAGCGAGCAGTACTTC	CASSFTGKSEQYF
TRBV20-1	TRBJ2-7	many	-	TGCAGTGCTAGAGCTCAGGGGATGTCCTACGAGCAGTACTTC	CSARAQGMSYEQYF
TRBV30	TRBJ1-5	-	-	TGTGCCTGCTCTTCGGGGGGAACTCAGCCCCAGCATTTT	CACSSGGTQPQHF
TRBV7-9	TRBJ2-5	-	TRBD2	TGTGCCAGCAGCGCCCGGCGGGGGGTCTACCAAGAGACCCAGTACTTC	CASSARRGVYQETQYF
TRBV7-9	TRBJ2-7	many	TRBD1	TGTGCCAGCAGCCCAACAGGGGCGCGAGGGCAGTACTTC	CASSPTGARGQYF
TRBV5-1	TRBJ2-1	few	TRBD2	TGCGCCAGCAACCCCTCCTTGGGCAGGTTTAGCGGGAGGCACTACAATGAGCAGTTCTTC	CASNPSLGRFSGRHYNEQFF
TRBV18	TRBJ2-7	-	TRBD1	TGTGCCAGCTCACCGGGGACAGGGGGTTGGCAGTACTTC	CASSPGTGGWQYF
TRBV5-1	TRBJ1-2	few	-	TGCGCCAGCAGCTTGGCGGCACAGGGAGGTAACTATGGCTACACCTTC	CASSLAAQGGNYGYTF
TRBV28	TRBJ1-5	many	-	TGTGCCAGCACCACGACCGGATCTAGCAATCAGCCCCAGCATTTT	CASTTTGSSNQPQHF
TRBV28	TRBJ1-1	many	-	TGTGCCAGCAGAGCGGACAATCTTGAAGCTTTCTTT	CASRADNLEAFF
TRBV27	TRBJ2-7	many	TRBD2	TGTGCCAGCAGTTTAAGCGGGGGGGCGTCCTACGAGCAGTACTTC	CASSLSGGASYEQYF
TRBV5-1	TRBJ1-2	few	-	TGCGCCAGCAGCTGGGGGACAACTAACTATGGCTACACCTTC	CASSWGTTNYGYTF
TRBV24-1	TRBJ1-5	many	-	TGTGCCACCAGTGAGCAGATGCTAGTCCATAGCAATCAGCCCCAGCATTTT	CATSEQMLVHSNQPQHF
TRBV20-1	TRBJ2-7	many	TRBD2	TGCAGTGCTAGAGGTACAGCGGGAGTGGCAGGTTACGAGCAGTACTTC	CSARGTAGVAGYEQYF
TRBV6-5	TRBJ1-1	many	-	TGTGCCAGCAGTTACTCGCTAAGAGGCCGTGAAGCTTTCTTT	CASSYSLRGREAFF
TRBV19	TRBJ1-6	-	-	TGTGCCAGTACTCTAAGGTCTACGTATAATTCACCCCTCCACTTT	CASTLRSTYNSPLHF
TRBV28	TRBJ1-5	many	-	TGTGCCAGCAGCCTTCCGGGCGTTAGCAATCAGCCCCAGCATTTT	CASSLPGVSNQPQHF